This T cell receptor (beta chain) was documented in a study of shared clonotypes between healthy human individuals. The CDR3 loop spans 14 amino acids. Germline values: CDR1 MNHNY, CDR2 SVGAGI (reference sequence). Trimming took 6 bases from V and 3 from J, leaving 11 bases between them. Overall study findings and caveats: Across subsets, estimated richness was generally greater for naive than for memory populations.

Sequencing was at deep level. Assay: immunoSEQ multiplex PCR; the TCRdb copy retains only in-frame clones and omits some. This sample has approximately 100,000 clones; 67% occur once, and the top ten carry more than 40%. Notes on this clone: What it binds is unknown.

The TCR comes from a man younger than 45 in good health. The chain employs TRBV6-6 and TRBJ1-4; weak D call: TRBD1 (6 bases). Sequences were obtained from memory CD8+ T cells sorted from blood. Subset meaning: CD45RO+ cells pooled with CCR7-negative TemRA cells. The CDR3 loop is CASSGGASNEKLFF. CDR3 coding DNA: TGTGCCAGCAGCGGGGGGGCGTCTAATGAAAAACTGTTTTTT.